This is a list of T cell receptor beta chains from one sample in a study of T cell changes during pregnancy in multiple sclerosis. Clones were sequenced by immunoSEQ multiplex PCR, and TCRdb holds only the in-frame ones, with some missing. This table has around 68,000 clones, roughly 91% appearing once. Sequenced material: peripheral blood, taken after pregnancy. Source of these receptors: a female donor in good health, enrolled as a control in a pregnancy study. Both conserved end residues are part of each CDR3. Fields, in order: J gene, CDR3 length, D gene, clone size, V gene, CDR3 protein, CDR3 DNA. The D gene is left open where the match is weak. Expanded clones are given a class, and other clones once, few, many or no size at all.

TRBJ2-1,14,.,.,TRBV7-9,CASSLAVRENEQFF,TGTGCCAGCAGCTTAGCGGTTAGGGAGAATGAGCAGTTCTTC
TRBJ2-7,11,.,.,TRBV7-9,CACQRVGQQYF,TGTGCCTGCCAGCGGGTAGGACAGCAGTACTTC
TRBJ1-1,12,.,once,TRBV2,CASISRETEAFF,TGTGCCAGCATTAGTAGGGAGACTGAAGCTTTCTTT
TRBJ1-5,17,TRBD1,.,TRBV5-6,CASSSRDSYNSNQPQHF,TGTGCCAGCAGCTCCCGGGACAGTTACAATAGCAATCAGCCCCAGCATTTT
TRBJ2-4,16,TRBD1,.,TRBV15,CATSRGPRTGENIQYF,TGTGCCACCAGCAGAGGCCCCCGGACAGGAGAAAACATTCAGTACTTC
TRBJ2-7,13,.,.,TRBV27,CASSSRGDYEQYF,TGTGCCAGCAGTAGCAGGGGTGACTACGAGCAGTACTTC
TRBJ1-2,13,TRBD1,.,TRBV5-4,CASSSDRVDGYTF,TGTGCCAGCAGCTCGGACAGGGTTGATGGCTACACCTTC
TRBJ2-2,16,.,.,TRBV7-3,CASSLTGGANTGELFF,TGTGCCAGCAGCTTAACGGGGGGTGCGAACACCGGGGAGCTGTTTTTT
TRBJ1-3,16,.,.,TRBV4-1,CASSQDLQEAGNTIYF,TGCGCCAGCAGCCAAGATCTTCAGGAAGCTGGAAACACCATATATTTT
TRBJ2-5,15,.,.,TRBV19,CASSISTAGEETQYF,TGTGCCAGTAGTATCTCCACCGCAGGGGAGGAGACCCAGTACTTC
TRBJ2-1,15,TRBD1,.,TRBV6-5,CASSHRDRGPHEQFF,TGTGCCAGCAGTCACCGGGACAGGGGGCCCCATGAGCAGTTCTTC
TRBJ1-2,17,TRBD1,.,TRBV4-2,CASSQDLGTGANYGYTF,TGTGCCAGCAGCCAAGATCTGGGGACAGGGGCTAACTATGGCTACACCTTC
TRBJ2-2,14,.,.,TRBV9,CASSVGRGSGELFF,TGTGCCAGCAGCGTAGGAAGGGGTAGCGGGGAGCTGTTTTTT
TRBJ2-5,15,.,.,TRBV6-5,CASTPLKEGGKTQYF,TGTGCCAGCACCCCTCTTAAGGAGGGCGGGAAGACCCAGTACTTC
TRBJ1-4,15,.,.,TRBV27,CASSYGRGGDEKLFF,TGTGCCAGCAGTTATGGCCGGGGTGGGGATGAAAAACTGTTTTTT
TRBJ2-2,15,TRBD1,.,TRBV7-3,CASSWTGGFTGELFF,TGTGCCAGCAGTTGGACAGGGGGTTTCACCGGGGAGCTGTTTTTT
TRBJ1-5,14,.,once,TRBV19,CASSVSGVYQPQHF,TGTGCCAGTAGTGTATCAGGGGTTTATCAGCCCCAGCATTTT
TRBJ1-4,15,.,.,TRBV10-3,CAISESGRVGEKLFF,TGTGCCATCAGTGAGTCCGGCAGGGTCGGGGAAAAACTGTTTTTT
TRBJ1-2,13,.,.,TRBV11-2,CASSLDRGYGYTF,TGTGCCAGCAGCTTAGATCGGGGCTATGGCTACACCTTC
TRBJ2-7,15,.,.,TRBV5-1,CASSHAHAGADEQYF,TGCGCCAGCAGCCACGCACATGCAGGGGCGGACGAGCAGTACTTC
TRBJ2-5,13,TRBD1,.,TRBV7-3,CASSLGTEETQYF,TGTGCCAGCAGCCTTGGGACAGAAGAGACCCAGTACTTC
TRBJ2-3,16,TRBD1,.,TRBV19,CASSSSQGAGPDTQYF,TGTGCCAGTAGTTCCTCCCAGGGGGCCGGCCCAGATACGCAGTATTTT
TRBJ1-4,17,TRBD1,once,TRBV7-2,CASSLANAGGSNEKLFF,TGTGCCAGCAGCTTAGCGAACGCAGGGGGCAGTAATGAAAAACTGTTTTTT
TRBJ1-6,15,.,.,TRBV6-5,CASSYEFRYNSPLHF,TGTGCCAGCAGTTACGAGTTTCGATATAATTCACCCCTCCACTTT
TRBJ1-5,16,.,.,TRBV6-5,CASSFYNRDTNQPQHF,TGTGCCAGCAGTTTTTACAACCGGGACACCAATCAGCCCCAGCATTTT
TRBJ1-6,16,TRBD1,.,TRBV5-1,CASSLEGQGASSPLHF,TGCGCCAGCAGCTTGGAGGGACAGGGGGCAAGTTCACCCCTCCACTTT
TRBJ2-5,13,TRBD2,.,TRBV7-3,CASSLGLAETQYF,TGTGCCAGCAGCCTGGGACTAGCAGAGACCCAGTACTTC
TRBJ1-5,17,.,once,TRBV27,CASSLEAGSLVHQPQHF,TGTGCCAGCAGTTTAGAAGCAGGAAGCCTCGTTCATCAGCCCCAGCATTTT
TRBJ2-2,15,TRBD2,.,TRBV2,CASSPSGGDTGELFF,TGTGCCAGCTCTCCTAGCGGGGGGGACACCGGGGAGCTGTTTTTT
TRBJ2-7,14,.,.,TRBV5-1,CASSFVGGTYEQYF,TGCGCCAGCAGCTTTGTCGGGGGAACCTACGAGCAGTACTTC
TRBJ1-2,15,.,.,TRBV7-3,CASSPDPGGAYGYTF,TGTGCCAGCAGCCCCGACCCCGGCGGTGCCTATGGCTACACCTTC
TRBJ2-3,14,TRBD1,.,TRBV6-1,CASRVGQGSDTQYF,TGTGCCAGCAGGGTGGGACAGGGATCAGATACGCAGTATTTT
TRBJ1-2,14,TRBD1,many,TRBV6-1,CASSETLTGVGYTF,TGTGCCAGCAGTGAAACCTTGACAGGGGTCGGCTACACCTTC
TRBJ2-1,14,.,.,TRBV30,CAWSRRVVHNEQFF,TGTGCCTGGAGTAGACGGGTTGTGCACAATGAGCAGTTCTTC
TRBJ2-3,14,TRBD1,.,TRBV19,CASSYRGAKDTQYF,TGTGCCAGTTCTTACAGGGGGGCGAAAGATACGCAGTATTTT
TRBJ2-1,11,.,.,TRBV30,CAWSVSNEQFF,TGTGCCTGGAGTGTCAGCAATGAGCAGTTCTTC
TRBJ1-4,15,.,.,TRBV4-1,CASSQTDSFNEKLFF,TGCGCCAGCAGCCAAACGGACAGTTTTAATGAAAAACTGTTTTTT
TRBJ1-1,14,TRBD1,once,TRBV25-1,CASTLGQGDTEAFF,TGTGCCAGCACCCTGGGACAGGGGGACACTGAAGCTTTCTTT
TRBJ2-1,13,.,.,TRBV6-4,CASSDSDNNEQFF,TGTGCCAGCAGTGACTCGGACAACAATGAGCAGTTCTTC
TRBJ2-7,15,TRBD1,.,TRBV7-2,CASSPQMDRGDEQYF,TGTGCCAGCAGCCCTCAGATGGACAGGGGAGACGAGCAGTACTTC
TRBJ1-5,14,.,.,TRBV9,CASSADSLGQPQHF,TGTGCCAGCAGCGCCGACAGTCTCGGGCAACCCCAGCATTTT
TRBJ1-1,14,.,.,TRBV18,CASSFTGGNTEAFF,TGTGCCAGCTCATTCACGGGGGGGAACACTGAAGCTTTCTTT
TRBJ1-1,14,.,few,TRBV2,CASSERSSNTEAFF,TGTGCCAGCAGTGAACGTTCCAGTAACACTGAAGCTTTCTTT
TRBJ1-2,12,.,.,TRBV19,CASSAENYGYTF,TGTGCCAGTAGTGCAGAAAACTATGGCTACACCTTC
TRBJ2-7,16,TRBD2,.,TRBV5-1,CASSSGLAGGLYEQYF,TGCGCCAGCAGCTCCGGACTAGCGGGGGGACTCTACGAGCAGTACTTC
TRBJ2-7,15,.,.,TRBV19,CASSRSDSRVYEQYF,TGTGCCAGTAGTCGCTCGGACAGTAGGGTCTACGAGCAGTACTTC
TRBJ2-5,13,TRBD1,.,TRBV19,CASRASRGETQYF,TGTGCCAGTAGGGCGTCCAGGGGGGAGACCCAGTACTTC
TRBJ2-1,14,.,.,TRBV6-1,CASSEAVGLGEQFF,TGTGCCAGCAGTGAAGCGGTTGGGCTGGGTGAGCAGTTCTTC
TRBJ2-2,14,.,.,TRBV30,CAWSAQSMSDRTFF,TGTGCCTGGAGCGCGCAATCCATGAGCGACAGAACGTTTTTT
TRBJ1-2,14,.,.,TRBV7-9,CASSLDTANYGYTF,TGTGCCAGCAGCTTGGACACCGCTAACTATGGCTACACCTTC
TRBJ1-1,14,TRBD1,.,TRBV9,CASSVGTGYTEAFF,TGTGCCAGCAGCGTGGGGACAGGGTACACTGAAGCTTTCTTT
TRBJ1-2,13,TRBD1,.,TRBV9,CASSDDRAEGYTF,TGTGCCAGCAGCGATGACAGGGCAGAAGGCTACACCTTC
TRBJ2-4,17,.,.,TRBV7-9,CASSPAQGGRAKNIQYF,TGTGCCAGCAGCCCGGCCCAGGGGGGACGTGCCAAAAACATTCAGTACTTC
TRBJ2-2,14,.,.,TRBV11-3,CASSLKPNTGELFF,TGTGCCAGCAGCTTAAAGCCGAACACCGGGGAGCTGTTTTTT